This T cell receptor (beta chain) was profiled in a study of shared clonotypes between healthy human individuals. About the research overall: The cohort had two women and a few men, ages 18 to 49. Three plates were used per donor for CD4 naive, three for CD4 memory, two for CD8 naive and one for CD8 memory.

About this clone: Its antigen is unknown.

Clones were sequenced by immunoSEQ multiplex PCR, and TCRdb holds only the in-frame ones, with some missing. The table has 300,000 to 350,000 clones, roughly 80% seen once. Study observations and caveats: Researchers found naive subsets generally carried larger estimated richness than memory subsets.

The CDR3 consists of 13 residues. Looked up from germline, CDR1 is SGHDT and CDR2 is YYEEEE. V dropped 4 bases and J dropped 3 bases, with 7 bases sitting between them. The chain uses TRBV5-6 and TRBJ2-2, with a tentative D call TRBD1 (6 bases). What was sequenced was memory CD4+ T cells sorted from blood. Documented subset: CD45RA-negative fraction. The source of this sequence is a man younger than 45 in good health. The CDR3 is CASSRQDTGELFF. CDR3 DNA: TGTGCCAGCAGCCGACAGGACACCGGGGAGCTGTTTTTT.